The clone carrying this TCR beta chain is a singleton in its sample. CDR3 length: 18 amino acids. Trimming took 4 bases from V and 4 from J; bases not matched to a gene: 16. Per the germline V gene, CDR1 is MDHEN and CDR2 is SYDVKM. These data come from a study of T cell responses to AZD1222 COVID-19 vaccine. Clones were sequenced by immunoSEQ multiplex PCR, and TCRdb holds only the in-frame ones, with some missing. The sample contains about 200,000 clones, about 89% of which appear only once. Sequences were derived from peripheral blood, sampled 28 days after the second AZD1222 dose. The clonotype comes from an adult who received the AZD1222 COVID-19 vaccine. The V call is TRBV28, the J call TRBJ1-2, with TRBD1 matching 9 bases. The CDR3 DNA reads TGTGCCAGCAGTTCAATGATAAAGGGGGACAGGGCGTCCTATGGCTACACCTTC. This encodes CASSSMIKGDRASYGYTF.